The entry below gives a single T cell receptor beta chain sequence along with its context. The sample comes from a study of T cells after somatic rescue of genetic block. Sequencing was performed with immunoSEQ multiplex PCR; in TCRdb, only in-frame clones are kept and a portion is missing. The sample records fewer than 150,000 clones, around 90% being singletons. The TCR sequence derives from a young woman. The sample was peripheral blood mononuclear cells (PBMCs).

For the CDR3, the DNA is TGTGCCAGCAGCACCGGGATCACGAACACCGGGGAGCTGTTTTTT. Its translation is CASSTGITNTGELFF. This sequence joins TRBV5-5 and TRBJ2-2; the D gene is possibly TRBD2 (5 bases). CDR1 and CDR2 (germline): SGHKS, YYEKEE (reference sequence). The CDR3 has 15 amino acids. The V gene lost 4 bases and the J gene lost 0 bases, with 10 bases spanning the gap.